This T cell receptor beta chain was profiled in a study of blood T cell repertoires in COVID-19. This CDR3 comprises 13 residues. Trimming removed 3 bases from V and 4 bases from J; junction bases left unmatched: 2. Germline V lookup: CDR1 SGHAT, CDR2 FQNNGV. Assay used: immunoSEQ multiplex PCR; TCRdb lists only in-frame clones, some missing. The sample shows roughly 250,000 clones, approximately 80% of them seen only once. This TCR was recovered from a woman aged 40 to 50 with active or convalescent COVID-19. The sample comprised peripheral blood. This chain joins TRBV11-2 and TRBJ1-1, with 7 nucleotides matching TRBD1. The CDR3: CASSFDRATEAFF. In DNA, the CDR3 is TGTGCCAGCAGCTTTGACAGGGCCACTGAAGCTTTCTTT.